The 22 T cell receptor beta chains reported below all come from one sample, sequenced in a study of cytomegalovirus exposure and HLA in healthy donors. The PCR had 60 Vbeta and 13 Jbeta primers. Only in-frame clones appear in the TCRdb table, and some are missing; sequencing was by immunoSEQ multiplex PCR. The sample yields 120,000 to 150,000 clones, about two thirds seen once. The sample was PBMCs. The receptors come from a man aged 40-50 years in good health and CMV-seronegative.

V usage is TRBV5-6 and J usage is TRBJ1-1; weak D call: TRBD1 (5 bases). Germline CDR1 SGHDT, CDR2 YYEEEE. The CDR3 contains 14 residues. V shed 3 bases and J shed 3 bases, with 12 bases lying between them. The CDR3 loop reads CASSSGAGYTEAFF. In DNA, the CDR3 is TGTGCCAGCAGCTCGGGCGCAGGGTACACTGAAGCTTTCTTT. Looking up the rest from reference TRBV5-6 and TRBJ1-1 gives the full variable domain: DAGVTQSPTHLIKTRGQQVTLRCSPKSGHDTVSWYQQALGQGPQFIFQYYEEEERQRGNFPDRFSGHQFPNYSSELNVNALLLGDSALYLCASSSGAGYTEAFFGQGTRLTVV.

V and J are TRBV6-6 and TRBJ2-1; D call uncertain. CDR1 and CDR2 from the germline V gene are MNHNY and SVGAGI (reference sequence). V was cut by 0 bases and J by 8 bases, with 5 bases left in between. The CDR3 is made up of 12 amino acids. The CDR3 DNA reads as TGTGCCAGCAGTTACTCGAGATATGAGCAGTTCTTC. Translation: CASSYSRYEQFF.

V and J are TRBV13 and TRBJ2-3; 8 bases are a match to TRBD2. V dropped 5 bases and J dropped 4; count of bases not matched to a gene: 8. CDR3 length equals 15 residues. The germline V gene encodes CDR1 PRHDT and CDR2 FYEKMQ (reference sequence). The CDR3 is CASSAPGLDADTQYF. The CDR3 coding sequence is TGTGCCAGCAGCGCCCCGGGACTAGACGCAGATACGCAGTATTTT.

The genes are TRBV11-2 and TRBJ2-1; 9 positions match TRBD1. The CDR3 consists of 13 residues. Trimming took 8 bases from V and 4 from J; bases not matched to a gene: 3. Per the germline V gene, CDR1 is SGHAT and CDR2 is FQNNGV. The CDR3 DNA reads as TGTGCCAGCCGGGACAGGGTATACAATGAGCAGTTCTTC. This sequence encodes CASRDRVYNEQFF.

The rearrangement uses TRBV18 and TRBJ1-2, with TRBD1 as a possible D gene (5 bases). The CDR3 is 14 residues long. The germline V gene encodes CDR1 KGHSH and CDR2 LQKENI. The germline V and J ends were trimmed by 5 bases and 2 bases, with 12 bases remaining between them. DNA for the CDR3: TGTGCCAGCTCATCCACAGGAGTGAACTATGGCTACACCTTC. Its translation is CASSSTGVNYGYTF.

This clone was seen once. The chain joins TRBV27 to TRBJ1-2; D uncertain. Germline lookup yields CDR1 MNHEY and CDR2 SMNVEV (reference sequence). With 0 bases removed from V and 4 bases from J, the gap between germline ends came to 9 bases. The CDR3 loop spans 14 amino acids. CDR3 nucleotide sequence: TGTGCCAGCAGTTTATCGCGGGGTGGCTATGGCTACACCTTC. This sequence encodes CASSLSRGGYGYTF.

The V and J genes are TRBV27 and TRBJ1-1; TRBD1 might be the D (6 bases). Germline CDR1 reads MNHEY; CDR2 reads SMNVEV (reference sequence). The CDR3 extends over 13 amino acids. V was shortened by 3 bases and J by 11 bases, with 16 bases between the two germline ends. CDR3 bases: TGTGCCAGCAGTTTTTCACGGGGGGCCGATGCTTTCTTT. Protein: CASSFSRGADAFF.

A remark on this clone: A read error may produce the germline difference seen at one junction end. Written as DNA, the CDR3 is TGTGCCAGCAGTCCTTCGGGGGACTTC. The encoded protein is CASSPSGDF. The rearrangement joins TRBV7-9 to TRBJ2-5, with D tentatively TRBD2 (6 bases). The CDR3 has 9 amino acids. Germline V lookup: CDR1 SEHNR, CDR2 FQNEAQ (reference sequence). The variable domain in full, with the rest retrieved from reference TRBV7-9 and TRBJ2-5, is DTGVSQNPRHKITKRGQNVTFRCDPISEHNRLYWYRQTLGQGPEFLTYFQNEAQLEKSRLLSDRFSAERPKGSFSTLEIQRTEQGDSAMYLCASSPSGDFGPGTRLLVL.

The CDR3 nucleotides read TGTGCCATCAGTGAGTCCCAGGATGTCATGTACCGTAGCACTGAAGCTTTCTTT. Residues: CAISESQDVMYRSTEAFF. The chain couples TRBV10-3 to TRBJ1-1, with unresolved D. This CDR3 has 18 amino acids. Trimming took 0 bases from V and 4 from J, leaving 21 bases between them. Germline lookup yields CDR1 ENHRY and CDR2 SYGVKD.

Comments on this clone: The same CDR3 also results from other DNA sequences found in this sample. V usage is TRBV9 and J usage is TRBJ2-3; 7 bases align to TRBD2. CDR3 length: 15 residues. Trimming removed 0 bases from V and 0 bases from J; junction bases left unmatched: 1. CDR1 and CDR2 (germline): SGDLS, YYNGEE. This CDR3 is CASSVGGGSTDTQYF. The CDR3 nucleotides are TGTGCCAGCAGCGTAGGCGGGGGTAGCACAGATACGCAGTATTTT.

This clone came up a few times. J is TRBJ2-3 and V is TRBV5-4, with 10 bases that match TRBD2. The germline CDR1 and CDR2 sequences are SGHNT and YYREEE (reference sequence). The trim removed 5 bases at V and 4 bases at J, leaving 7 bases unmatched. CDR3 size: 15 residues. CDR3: CASSFEAGGPDTQYF. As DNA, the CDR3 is TGTGCCAGCAGTTTTGAAGCGGGAGGGCCAGATACGCAGTATTTT.

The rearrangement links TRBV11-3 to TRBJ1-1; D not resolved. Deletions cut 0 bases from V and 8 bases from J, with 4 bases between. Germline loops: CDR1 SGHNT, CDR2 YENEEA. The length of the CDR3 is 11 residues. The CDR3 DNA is TGTGCCAGCAGCTTAGACCAGGAAGCTTTCTTT. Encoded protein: CASSLDQEAFF.

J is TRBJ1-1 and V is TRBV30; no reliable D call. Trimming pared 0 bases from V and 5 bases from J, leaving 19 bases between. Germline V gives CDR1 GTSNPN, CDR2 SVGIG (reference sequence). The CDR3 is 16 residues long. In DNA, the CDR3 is TGTGCCTGGAGTGTACGTAGGGCCTCGGGGAGGACTGAAGCTTTCTTT. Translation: CAWSVRRASGRTEAFF.

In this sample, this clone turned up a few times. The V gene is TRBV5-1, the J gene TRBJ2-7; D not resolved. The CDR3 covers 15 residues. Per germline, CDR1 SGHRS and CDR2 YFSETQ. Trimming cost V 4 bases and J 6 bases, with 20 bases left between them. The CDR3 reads CASSPNSAPPGEQYF. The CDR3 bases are TGCGCCAGCAGCCCCAATTCCGCACCGCCAGGCGAGCAGTACTTC.

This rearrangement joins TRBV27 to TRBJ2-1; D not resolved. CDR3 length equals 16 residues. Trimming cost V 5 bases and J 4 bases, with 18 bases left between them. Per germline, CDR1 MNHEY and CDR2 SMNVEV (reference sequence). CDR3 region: CASSVSRVPAYNEQFF. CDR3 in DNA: TGTGCCAGCAGTGTCTCCCGGGTCCCCGCTTACAATGAGCAGTTCTTC.

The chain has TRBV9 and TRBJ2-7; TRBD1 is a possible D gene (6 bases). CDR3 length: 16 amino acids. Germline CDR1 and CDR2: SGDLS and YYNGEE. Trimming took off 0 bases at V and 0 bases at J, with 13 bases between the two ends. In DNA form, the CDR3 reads TGTGCCAGCAGCGTAGGGCCGACAGGCCCCTCCTACGAGCAGTACTTC. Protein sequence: CASSVGPTGPSYEQYF.

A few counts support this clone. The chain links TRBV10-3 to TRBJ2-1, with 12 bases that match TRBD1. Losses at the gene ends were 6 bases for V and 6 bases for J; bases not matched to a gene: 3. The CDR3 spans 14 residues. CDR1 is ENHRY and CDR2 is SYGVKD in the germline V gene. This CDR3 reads CAISRDRGPNEQFF. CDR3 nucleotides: TGTGCCATCAGCCGGGACAGGGGGCCCAATGAGCAGTTCTTC.

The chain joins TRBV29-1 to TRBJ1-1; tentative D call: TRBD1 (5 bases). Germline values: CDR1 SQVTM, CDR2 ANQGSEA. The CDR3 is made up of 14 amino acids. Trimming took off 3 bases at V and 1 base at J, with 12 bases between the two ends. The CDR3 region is CSVDVVGQNTEAFF. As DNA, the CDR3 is TGCAGCGTTGACGTAGTTGGACAGAACACTGAAGCTTTCTTT. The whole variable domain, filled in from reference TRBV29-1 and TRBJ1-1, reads SAVISQKPSRDICQRGTSLTIQCQVDSQVTMMFWYRQQPGQSLTLIATANQGSEATYESGFVIDKFPISRPNLTFSTLTVSNMSPEDSSIYLCSVDVVGQNTEAFFGQGTRLTVV.

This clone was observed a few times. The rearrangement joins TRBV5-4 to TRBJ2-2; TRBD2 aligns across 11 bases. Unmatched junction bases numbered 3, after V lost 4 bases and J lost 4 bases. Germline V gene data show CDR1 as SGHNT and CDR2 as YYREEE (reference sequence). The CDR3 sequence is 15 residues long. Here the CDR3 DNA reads TGTGCCAGCAGCCCCGGGACTAGCGGCACCGGGGAGCTGTTTTTT. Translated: CASSPGTSGTGELFF.

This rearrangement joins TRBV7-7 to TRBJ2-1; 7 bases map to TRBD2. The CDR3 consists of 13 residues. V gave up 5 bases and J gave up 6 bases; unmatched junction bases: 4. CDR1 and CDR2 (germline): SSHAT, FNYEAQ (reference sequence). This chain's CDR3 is CASSPGGGNEQFF. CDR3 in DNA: TGTGCCAGCAGCCCTGGGGGGGGCAATGAGCAGTTCTTC.

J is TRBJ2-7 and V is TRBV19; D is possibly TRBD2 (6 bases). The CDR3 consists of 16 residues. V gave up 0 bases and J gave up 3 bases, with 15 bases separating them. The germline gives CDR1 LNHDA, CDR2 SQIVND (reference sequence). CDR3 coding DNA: TGTGCCAGTAGTATAGATCTTCCGGGAGAGGGCTACGAGCAGTACTTC. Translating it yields CASSIDLPGEGYEQYF.

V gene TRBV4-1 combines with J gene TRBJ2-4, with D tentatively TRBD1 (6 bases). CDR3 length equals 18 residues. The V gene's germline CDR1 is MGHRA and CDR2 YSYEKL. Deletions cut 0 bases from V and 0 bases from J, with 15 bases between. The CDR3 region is CASSQDQGQGLAKNIQYF. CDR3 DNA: TGCGCCAGCAGCCAAGATCAGGGGCAGGGCTTAGCCAAAAACATTCAGTACTTC.